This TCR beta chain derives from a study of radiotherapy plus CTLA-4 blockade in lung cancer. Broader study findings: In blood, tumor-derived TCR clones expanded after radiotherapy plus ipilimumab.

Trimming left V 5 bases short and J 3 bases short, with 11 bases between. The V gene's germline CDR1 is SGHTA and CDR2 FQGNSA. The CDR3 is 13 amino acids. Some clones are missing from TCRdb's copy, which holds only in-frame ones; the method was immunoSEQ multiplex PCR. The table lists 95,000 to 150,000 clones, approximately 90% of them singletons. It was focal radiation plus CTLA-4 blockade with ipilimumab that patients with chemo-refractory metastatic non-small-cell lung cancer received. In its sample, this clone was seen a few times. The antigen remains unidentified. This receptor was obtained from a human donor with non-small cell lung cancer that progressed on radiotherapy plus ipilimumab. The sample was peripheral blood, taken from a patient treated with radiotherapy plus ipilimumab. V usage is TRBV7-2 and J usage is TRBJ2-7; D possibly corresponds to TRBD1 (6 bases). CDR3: CASSLTGLYEQYF. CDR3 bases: TGTGCCAGCAGCCTCACAGGGCTCTACGAGCAGTACTTC.